This T cell receptor beta chain was documented in a study of CD8+ T cells in alopecia areata. Reverse transcribed after extraction, RNA yielded cDNA as the sequencing template. Clones were sequenced by immunoSEQ multiplex PCR, and TCRdb holds only the in-frame ones, with some missing. In the table there are fewer than 150,000 clones, around two fifths of which are singletons. This clone was detected only a few times. CDR3 size: 12 residues. Per the germline V gene, CDR1 is SQVTM and CDR2 is ANQGSEA. V was cut by 2 bases and J by 6 bases, with 11 bases left in between. Sequenced: CD4+ T cells sorted from blood. This receptor was obtained from a human donor with alopecia areata. This sequence joins TRBV29-1 and TRBJ2-7; no reliable D call. For the CDR3, the DNA is TGCAGCGTTGAATTAGCCCGCGCCGAGCAGTACTTC. It codes for CSVELARAEQYF.